A selection of T cell receptor beta chains follows, all from one sample in a study of T and B cells in COVID-19 patients. TCRdb used MiXCR to reprocess the multiplex PCR reads, holding one entry per CDR3 protein. In the table there are some 8,000 distinct CDR3 sequences, around 25% of which are singletons. The specimen sequenced was blood. These receptors were taken from a human donor who had recovered from COVID-19. Both conserved end residues are part of each CDR3. A D gene is named only where the DNA matches it firmly. Not all rows give a size; the values are once, few, many and, for expanded clones, a class.

clone size	D gene	V gene	J gene	CDR3 protein	CDR3 DNA
NA	NA	TRBV15	TRBJ1-2	CATSGEVGDFKGYTF	TGTGCCACCAGCGGAGAGGTGGGGGACTTTAAGGGCTACACCTTC
medium-sized	NA	TRBV6-5	TRBJ2-7	CASSYSTTVGTYEQYF	TGTGCCAGCAGTTACTCGACAACAGTGGGGACCTACGAGCAGTACTTC
once	TRBD1	TRBV6-5	TRBJ1-2	CASSAQGQPMLLDGYTF	TGTGCCAGCAGTGCCCAGGGACAGCCAATGCTCCTAGATGGCTACACCTTC
NA	NA	TRBV12-3/TRBV12-4	TRBJ1-2	CASSSGGYGYTF	TGTGCCAGCAGTTCTGGGGGCTATGGCTACACCTTC
medium-sized	NA	TRBV18	TRBJ2-7	CASSPSREQYF	TGTGCCAGCTCACCATCACGCGAGCAGTACTTC
NA	TRBD2	TRBV7-9	TRBJ2-7	CASSPSGRFGDEQYF	TGTGCCAGCAGCCCTAGCGGGCGCTTCGGGGACGAGCAGTACTTC
NA	TRBD1	TRBV24-1	TRBJ1-1	CATGTGKNTEAFF	TGTGCCACTGGGACAGGGAAGAACACTGAAGCTTTCTTT
NA	TRBD2	TRBV6-5	TRBJ2-1	CASSYSKRGSYNEQFF	TGTGCCAGCAGTTACTCAAAGCGGGGCTCATACAATGAGCAGTTCTTC
medium-sized	NA	TRBV5-4	TRBJ2-3	CASSLAAPRPDTQYF	TGTGCCAGCAGCTTGGCGGCCCCACGCCCAGATACGCAGTATTTT
NA	TRBD1	TRBV28	TRBJ2-6	CASTRTGSHSGANVLTF	TGTGCCAGCACCCGGACAGGGAGCCACTCTGGGGCCAACGTCCTGACTTTC
many	TRBD1	TRBV12-3/TRBV12-4	TRBJ2-1	CASSPGKWDRAFWEQFF	TGTGCCAGCAGCCCGGGGAAGTGGGACAGGGCCTTTTGGGAGCAGTTCTTC
medium-sized	NA	TRBV19	TRBJ2-7	CASSDSLASYEQYF	TGTGCCAGTAGCGACAGCTTAGCTTCCTACGAGCAGTACTTC
NA	TRBD2	TRBV4-2	TRBJ2-3	CASSQDLRGGADTQYF	TGTGCCAGCAGCCAAGATTTACGCGGGGGGGCGGATACGCAGTATTTT
medium-sized	TRBD2	TRBV6-5	TRBJ2-7	CASRRVLAGYEQYF	TGTGCCAGCAGGAGGGTACTAGCGGGCTACGAGCAGTACTTC
medium-sized	NA	TRBV19	TRBJ1-2	CASSMIGNYGYTF	TGTGCCAGTAGTATGATTGGTAACTATGGCTACACCTTC
medium-sized	NA	TRBV18	TRBJ1-3	CASSPEGVRSGNTIYF	TGTGCCAGCTCCCCTGAGGGTGTACGCTCTGGAAACACCATATATTTT
medium-sized	NA	TRBV19	TRBJ2-1	CASISGGGSSYNEQFF	TGTGCCAGTATTTCAGGGGGAGGCTCCTCCTACAATGAGCAGTTCTTC
medium-sized	TRBD2	TRBV6-6	TRBJ2-2	CASSHLVAGPTGELFF	TGTGCCAGCAGCCACCTCGTAGCGGGACCGACCGGGGAGCTGTTTTTT
NA	TRBD2	TRBV7-2	TRBJ2-3	CASTELAGGPTDTQYF	TGTGCCAGCACCGAATTAGCGGGAGGGCCCACAGATACGCAGTATTTT
NA	NA	TRBV5-1	TRBJ2-7	CASSLVGLRSSYEQYF	TGCGCCAGCAGCTTGGTGGGACTTCGATCCTCCTACGAGCAGTACTTC
medium-sized	TRBD1	TRBV15	TRBJ1-3	CATSRGQGGNTIYF	TGTGCCACCAGCAGAGGACAGGGTGGAAACACCATATATTTT
medium-sized	NA	TRBV19	TRBJ2-7	CASSLPGNYYEQYF	TGTGCCAGTAGCCTCCCCGGAAACTACTACGAGCAGTACTTC
medium-sized	NA	TRBV5-5	TRBJ1-5	CASSLGYRDSNQPQHF	TGTGCCAGCAGCTTGGGGTACAGGGATAGCAATCAGCCCCAGCATTTT
many	NA	TRBV27	TRBJ2-1	CASRPQGYNEQFF	TGTGCCAGCAGACCCCAGGGATACAATGAGCAGTTCTTC
medium-sized	NA	TRBV6-5	TRBJ2-1	CASSHDTEYNEQFF	TGTGCCAGCAGTCACGACACCGAGTACAATGAGCAGTTCTTC
many	NA	TRBV18	TRBJ2-3	CASSPSIAARSDTQYF	TGTGCCAGCTCACCGTCTATAGCAGCACGATCAGATACGCAGTATTTT
NA	NA	TRBV24-1	TRBJ2-3	CATSDLIGGTDTQYF	TGTGCCACCAGTGATTTAATAGGGGGAACAGATACGCAGTATTTT
NA	TRBD1	TRBV6-2/TRBV6-3	TRBJ1-2	CASSYLRTGINYGYTF	TGTGCCAGCAGTTACCTTCGGACAGGGATTAACTATGGCTACACCTTC
few	NA	TRBV15	TRBJ1-5	CATSLGHSNQPQHF	TGTGCCACCAGTTTAGGACATAGCAATCAGCCCCAGCATTTT
few	NA	TRBV24-1	TRBJ2-5	CATSDGRETQYF	TGTGCCACCAGTGATGGGCGAGAGACCCAGTACTTC
NA	TRBD1	TRBV7-9	TRBJ1-1	CASSNIGGAMGTEAFF	TGTGCCAGCAGCAACATAGGGGGCGCGATGGGAACTGAAGCTTTCTTT
NA	TRBD1	TRBV11-2	TRBJ2-3	CASSLIPRQGAVRRTDTQYF	TGTGCCAGCAGCTTAATACCGAGACAGGGGGCAGTTCGAAGAACAGATACGCAGTATTTT
NA	NA	TRBV11-1	TRBJ2-5	CASSLLAETQYF	TGTGCCAGCAGCTTACTAGCGGAGACCCAGTACTTC
NA	TRBD1	TRBV12-5	TRBJ1-1	CASGPSDRGTEAFF	TGTGCTAGTGGCCCGAGCGACAGGGGTACTGAAGCTTTCTTT
medium-sized	NA	TRBV6-4	TRBJ2-3	CASSDGDSSDTQYF	TGTGCCAGCAGTGACGGGGACTCTTCAGATACGCAGTATTTT
few	TRBD1	TRBV5-1	TRBJ2-1	CASSLGPGGNEQFF	TGCGCCAGCAGCTTGGGCCCAGGGGGAAATGAGCAGTTCTTC
many	TRBD1	TRBV5-6	TRBJ2-4	CASSLMGTGVENIQYF	TGTGCCAGCAGCCTCATGGGAACAGGGGTGGAAAACATTCAGTACTTC
medium-sized	TRBD2	TRBV27	TRBJ2-7	CASSYRVAGYEQYF	TGTGCCAGCAGTTACAGGGTAGCGGGGTACGAGCAGTACTTC
medium-sized	NA	TRBV11-1	TRBJ2-7	CASSPRGSGNYEQYF	TGTGCCAGCAGCCCCCGGGGGTCAGGGAACTACGAGCAGTACTTC
NA	TRBD1	TRBV5-4	TRBJ1-1	CASSTTGERRSTEAFF	TGTGCCAGCAGCACTACAGGGGAACGGCGAAGCACTGAAGCTTTCTTT
few	NA	TRBV28	TRBJ1-5	CASSSLPRWTENQPQHF	TGTGCCAGCAGTTCTCTGCCCAGGTGGACAGAGAATCAGCCCCAGCATTTT
medium-sized	TRBD2	TRBV18	TRBJ2-1	CASSRAGGYPEQFF	TGTGCCAGCTCACGAGCGGGAGGGTATCCCGAGCAGTTCTTC
NA	NA	TRBV5-6	TRBJ1-5	CASSRRGGNQPQHF	TGTGCCAGCAGCCGGAGGGGCGGCAATCAGCCCCAGCATTTT
NA	NA	TRBV7-2	TRBJ2-2	CASSFSGYGELFF	TGTGCCAGCAGCTTCTCAGGTTACGGGGAGCTGTTTTTT
few	NA	TRBV4-3	TRBJ1-5	CARSPSNQPQHF	TGCGCCAGGTCCCCTAGCAATCAGCCCCAGCATTTT
NA	NA	TRBV20-1	TRBJ2-3	CSAGGVDADTQYF	TGCAGTGCTGGGGGAGTTGACGCAGATACGCAGTATTTT
medium-sized	NA	TRBV12-3/TRBV12-4	TRBJ2-3	CASMRSSGEGADTQYF	TGTGCCAGCATGAGATCCAGCGGGGAGGGGGCAGATACGCAGTATTTT
medium-sized	TRBD1	TRBV6-2/TRBV6-3	TRBJ2-3	CASKETGGETDTQYF	TGTGCCAGCAAGGAGACAGGGGGTGAGACAGATACGCAGTATTTT
NA	TRBD2	TRBV6-6	TRBJ2-3	CASSQTSGGKVTDTQYF	TGTGCCAGCAGTCAGACTAGCGGGGGGAAGGTCACAGATACGCAGTATTTT
medium-sized	NA	TRBV13	TRBJ2-7	CASSLVRREQYF	TGTGCCAGCAGCTTAGTACGCAGGGAGCAGTACTTC
NA	NA	TRBV29-1	TRBJ2-7	CSVDPAQGYEQYF	TGCAGCGTTGACCCAGCCCAGGGTTACGAGCAGTACTTC
medium-sized	TRBD1	TRBV5-5	TRBJ1-6	CASSLAPGQDFSSYNSPLHF	TGTGCCAGCAGCTTGGCCCCGGGACAGGATTTTAGCTCCTATAATTCACCCCTCCACTTT